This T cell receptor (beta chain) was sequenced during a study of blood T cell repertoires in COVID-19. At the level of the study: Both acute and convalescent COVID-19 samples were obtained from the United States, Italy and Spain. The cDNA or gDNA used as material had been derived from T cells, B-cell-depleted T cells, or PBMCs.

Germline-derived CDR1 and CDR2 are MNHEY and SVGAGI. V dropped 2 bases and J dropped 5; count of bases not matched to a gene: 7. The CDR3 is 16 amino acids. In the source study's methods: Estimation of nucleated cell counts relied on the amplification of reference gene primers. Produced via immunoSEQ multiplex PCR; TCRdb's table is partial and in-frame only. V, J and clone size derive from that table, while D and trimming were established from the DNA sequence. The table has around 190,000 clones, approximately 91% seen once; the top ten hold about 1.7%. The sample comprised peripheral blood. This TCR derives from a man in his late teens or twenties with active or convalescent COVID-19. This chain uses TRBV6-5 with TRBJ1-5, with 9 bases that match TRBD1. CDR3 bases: TGTGCCAGCAGTTACCGGGGACAGGGCGGTCATCAGCCCCAGCATTTT. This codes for CASSYRGQGGHQPQHF.